This entry is about one TCR beta chain. The CDR3 is 15 amino acids. V lost 4 bases to trimming and J lost 6 bases; unmatched junction nucleotides: 8. CDR1 and CDR2 (germline): LGHDT, YNNKEL (reference sequence). TCRdb keeps only in-frame clones here, not all; method: immunoSEQ multiplex PCR. The sample has 150,000 to 160,000 clones; about 94% are singletons. This sample stems from a study of control samples from healthy donors and cancer patients. The receptor was derived from a man aged 40-50 years in good health. The rearrangement links TRBV3-1 (or the pseudogene TRBV3-2) to TRBJ1-2; TRBD1 matches 10 bases. Material for sequencing was blood. The CDR3 region is CASSPTGGGRDGYTF. Written as DNA, the CDR3 is TGTGCCAGCAGCCCGACAGGGGGCGGAAGAGATGGCTACACCTTC.